The 26 T cell receptor beta chains in this list originate from one sample, sequenced in a study of blood T cell repertoires in COVID-19. Profiled with immunoSEQ multiplex PCR; TCRdb holds only in-frame clones, not every one. The repertoire holds around 250,000 clones, about 86% seen once, with roughly 8.7% in the top ten. The sample taken for sequencing was peripheral blood. The receptors originated from a man in his forties or fifties with active or convalescent COVID-19.

This clone appeared a single time. V usage is TRBV19 and J usage is TRBJ2-1, with D possibly being TRBD2 (5 bases). The CDR3 covers 15 residues. Trimming removed 8 bases at V and 4 bases at J, with 18 bases between. Germline V gene sequence: CDR1 LNHDA, CDR2 SQIVND (reference sequence). The CDR3 sequence is CASQTTLDGYNEQFF. In nucleotides, the CDR3 is TGTGCCAGTCAAACAACACTAGACGGGTACAATGAGCAGTTCTTC.

The chain joins TRBV14 to TRBJ2-7; D gene ambiguous. The germline V and J ends were trimmed by 4 bases and 4 bases, with 11 bases remaining between them. This CDR3 spans 13 amino acids. The germline gives CDR1 SGHDN, CDR2 FVKESK. The chain's CDR3 is CASSRNSMYEQYF. In nucleotides, the CDR3 is TGTGCCAGCAGCCGAAATAGCATGTACGAGCAGTACTTC.

J is TRBJ2-2 and V is TRBV30; 7 bases match TRBD2. Germline CDR1 GTSNPN, CDR2 SVGIG (reference sequence). Trimming removed 0 bases from V and 4 bases from J; junction bases left unmatched: 5. The CDR3 consists of 15 residues. The CDR3 DNA reads TGTGCCTGGAGTGTTGGACTAGGAGGCACCGGGGAGCTGTTTTTT. Translated, it gives CAWSVGLGGTGELFF.

The V gene is TRBV18, the J gene TRBJ2-7; a weak D match, TRBD1 (6 bases). The CDR3 extends over 15 amino acids. Trimming shortened V by 5 bases and J by 3 bases, and 17 bases separated the two germline ends. Germline loops: CDR1 KGHSH, CDR2 LQKENI. CDR3 sequence: CASSFLRGQNYEQYF. CDR3 sequence (DNA): TGTGCCAGCTCATTTCTTAGAGGACAGAACTACGAGCAGTACTTC.

This clone has at least ten counts. This sequence joins TRBV2 and TRBJ2-6; the match to TRBD1 covers 9 bases. Germline V gives CDR1 SNHLY, CDR2 FYNNEI. Germline trimming cut 8 bases from V and 4 bases from J; bases unmatched to any gene: 6. The CDR3 totals 15 residues. In DNA, the CDR3 is TGTGCCAGCCGGGACAGGGACGGGGGGGCCAACGTCCTGACTTTC. It encodes CASRDRDGGANVLTF.

V usage is TRBV11-2 and J usage is TRBJ2-7, with 7 bases that match TRBD1. CDR3 size: 14 residues. Germline values: CDR1 SGHAT, CDR2 FQNNGV. The V segment lost 5 bases and the J segment 6 bases; nucleotides outside the gene matches: 10. The CDR3 DNA reads as TGTGCCAGCAGCGCCCGATCGACAGGGCTCGAGCAGTACTTC. This codes for CASSARSTGLEQYF.

Only a few counts were recorded for this clone. V and J are TRBV5-1 and TRBJ2-1; 11 positions match TRBD2. CDR3 length: 15 amino acids. Germline V lookup: CDR1 SGHRS, CDR2 YFSETQ. Trimming took 3 bases from V and 8 from J; bases not matched to a gene: 7. The DNA for the CDR3 is TGCGCCAGCAGCTCCATAGCGGGAGGGCCGGATGAGCAGTTCTTC. Amino acid sequence: CASSSIAGGPDEQFF.

The chain employs TRBV6-5 and TRBJ1-5; D unclear. Trimming pared 2 bases from V and 5 bases from J, leaving 10 bases between. The CDR3 totals 14 residues. CDR1 is MNHEY, CDR2 SVGAGI, per germline. The DNA of the CDR3 is TGTGCCAGCAGTTACACCTATACCGATCAGCCCCAGCATTTT. Translated: CASSYTYTDQPQHF.

This clone was seen more than once but under ten times. The chain joins TRBV5-1 to TRBJ1-1; tentatively, D is TRBD1 (5 bases). V dropped 4 bases and J dropped 8 bases, with 36 bases sitting between them. This CDR3 contains 20 residues. Germline V gene sequence: CDR1 SGHRS, CDR2 YFSETQ. The CDR3 protein is CASSPQSAGRGTFLPPEAFF. The CDR3 DNA reads as TGCGCCAGCAGCCCCCAAAGCGCCGGTCGAGGGACTTTCTTACCCCCCGAAGCTTTCTTT.

The CDR3 bases are TGTGCCAGTAGTCGGGCGGGGAGCTCCTATAATTCACCCCTCCACTTT. Its translation: CASSRAGSSYNSPLHF. The chain joins TRBV19 to TRBJ1-6; no definite D call. This CDR3 is built from 16 residues. The ends were cut back, 5 bases at V and 0 bases at J, with 11 bases in the middle. The germline V gene encodes CDR1 LNHDA and CDR2 SQIVND (reference sequence). Supplemented by reference TRBV19 and TRBJ1-6, the full variable domain reads DGGITQSPKYLFRKEGQNVTLSCEQNLNHDAMYWYRQDPGQGLRLIYYSQIVNDFQKGDIAEGYSVSREKKESFPLTVTSAQKNPTAFYLCASSRAGSSYNSPLHFGNGTRLTVT.

V and J are TRBV19 and TRBJ1-1; D remains ambiguous. CDR1 and CDR2 from the germline V gene are LNHDA and SQIVND (reference sequence). The V end lost 6 bases, the J end lost 5 bases, and 13 bases lay between the germline ends. The CDR3 consists of 13 residues. This CDR3 reads CASRQTYKTEAFF. In DNA form, the CDR3 reads TGTGCCAGTAGACAGACGTACAAGACTGAAGCTTTCTTT.

On this clone: Other nucleotide sequences in the sample specify the same CDR3. This chain connects TRBV2 to TRBJ2-2; 11 bases match TRBD1. CDR3 length equals 14 residues. Germline CDR1 reads SNHLY; CDR2 reads FYNNEI. Germline trimming cut 8 bases from V and 6 bases from J; bases unmatched to any gene: 5. CDR3 nucleotide sequence: TGTGCCAGCGGGGGACAGGGGGGGGCCGGGGAGCTGTTTTTT. It is translated as CASGGQGGAGELFF.

This sequence joins TRBV24-1 and TRBJ2-1, with TRBD1 as a possible D gene (6 bases). V was clipped by 6 bases and J by 1 base, with 12 bases between them. Germline CDR1 reads KGHDR; CDR2 reads SFDVKD. The CDR3 runs to 15 residues. CDR3 nucleotide sequence: TGTGCCACCAGTTCAGGGGAAAGGTCCTACAATGAGCAGTTCTTC. Encoded protein: CATSSGERSYNEQFF.

The CDR3 here is CASSPGGNTEAFF. DNA of the CDR3: TGTGCCAGCAGCCCCGGGGGGAACACTGAAGCTTTCTTT. The chain has TRBV11-2 and TRBJ1-1; the D gene is possibly TRBD1 (5 bases). CDR3 length equals 13 residues. Between the trimmed V and J ends, which lost 5 bases and 1 base, there was a span of 8 bases. Germline CDR1 SGHAT, CDR2 FQNNGV.

The CDR3 is CASSVKRGSVEQYF. For the CDR3, the DNA is TGTGCCAGCAGTGTCAAAAGGGGGTCTGTCGAGCAGTACTTC. The gene calls are TRBV2 and TRBJ2-7; TRBD1 might be the D (6 bases). Per the germline V gene, CDR1 is SNHLY and CDR2 is FYNNEI. This CDR3 region has 14 residues. V was pared by 4 bases and J by 6 bases, with 16 bases between.

Comment on this clone: One junction end disagrees with the germline gene, perhaps due to a read error. Different DNA sequences within this sample yield the same CDR3. The chain is built from TRBV7-3 and TRBJ2-1; 8 positions agree with TRBD2. CDR1 SGHTA and CDR2 FQGTGA come from the germline V gene. This CDR3 is 15 amino acids long. The CDR3 coding sequence is TGTGCCAGCAGCCTGCTAGCGGGTCCCTACAATGAACAGTTCTTC. This sequence encodes CASSLLAGPYNEQFF.

V usage is TRBV27 and J usage is TRBJ2-2, with TRBD1 matching 7 bases. This CDR3 comprises 15 residues. Looked up from germline, CDR1 is MNHEY and CDR2 is SMNVEV (reference sequence). J lost 4 bases, V lost 3 bases, and 5 bases had no gene match. CDR3 in amino acids: CASSFDRVGTGELFF. The CDR3 DNA sequence: TGTGCCAGCAGTTTCGACAGGGTAGGCACCGGGGAGCTGTTTTTT.

V is TRBV5-1 and J is TRBJ2-7; perhaps TRBD1 as D (5 bases). The CDR3 is made up of 13 amino acids. The V end lost 3 bases, the J end lost 4 bases, and 11 bases lay between the germline ends. CDR1 and CDR2 from the germline V gene are SGHRS and YFSETQ. CDR3 nucleotide sequence: TGCGCCAGCAGCTCGTTGGACACTTACGAGCAGTACTTC. Its protein product is CASSSLDTYEQYF.

This clone was recorded a few times. This chain connects TRBV10-2 to TRBJ2-7, with D tentatively TRBD1 (6 bases). V was trimmed by 7 bases and J by 3 bases, leaving 10 bases between them. The germline V gene has CDR1 WSHSY and CDR2 SAAADI. The CDR3 length is 12 residues. The CDR3 nucleotides read TGCGCCAGCATGGGACAAATCTACGAGCAGTACTTC. As protein: CASMGQIYEQYF.

This chain connects TRBV5-1 to TRBJ2-7; 8 bases are a match to TRBD2. CDR1 is SGHRS and CDR2 is YFSETQ in the germline V gene. V lost 2 bases to trimming and J lost 5 bases; unmatched junction nucleotides: 9. The CDR3 contains 15 residues. The CDR3 loop reads CASSFLGAGEDEQYF. CDR3 in DNA: TGCGCCAGCAGCTTTCTGGGAGCGGGGGAAGACGAGCAGTACTTC. The full variable domain, with the rest looked up from reference TRBV5-1 and TRBJ2-7, is KAGVTQTPRYLIKTRGQQVTLSCSPISGHRSVSWYQQTPGQGLQFLFEYFSETQRNKGNFPGRFSGRQFSNSRSEMNVSTLELGDSALYLCASSFLGAGEDEQYFGPGTRLTVT.

V usage is TRBV19 and J usage is TRBJ1-4; 7 bases are a match to TRBD1. Germline V gene lookup returns CDR1 LNHDA and CDR2 SQIVND (reference sequence). The CDR3 loop spans 15 amino acids. V was pared by 7 bases and J by 0 bases, with 5 bases of the junction left unmatched. The CDR3 reads CASKAQGATNEKLFF. CDR3 bases: TGTGCCAGTAAGGCCCAGGGGGCAACTAATGAAAAACTGTTTTTT.

CDR3 region: CASSEDSPIEYF. CDR3 sequence (DNA): TGTGCCAGCAGCGAAGACAGTCCCATCGAGTACTTC. The genes are TRBV5-5 and TRBJ2-7; possible D gene TRBD1, 5 bases. V lost 4 bases to trimming and J lost 11 bases, with 16 bases between them. The CDR3 totals 12 residues. Germline V gene data show CDR1 as SGHKS and CDR2 as YYEKEE (reference sequence).

CDR3 in amino acids: CASDELNTGELFF. DNA for the CDR3: TGTGCCAGCGATGAGTTAAACACCGGGGAGCTGTTTTTT. The chain recombines TRBV11-1 with TRBJ2-2; D gene uncertain. The germline V gene encodes CDR1 SGHAT and CDR2 FQDESV (reference sequence). This CDR3 contains 13 residues. V lost 8 bases to trimming and J lost 2 bases, with 9 bases between them. Supplemented by reference TRBV11-1 and TRBJ2-2, the full variable domain reads EAEVAQSPRYKITEKSQAVAFWCDPISGHATLYWYRQILGQGPELLVQFQDESVVDDSQLPKDRFSAERLKGVDSTLKIQPAELGDSAMYLCASDELNTGELFFGEGSRLTVL.

The gene calls are TRBV7-9 and TRBJ2-7, with 7 bases that match TRBD2. Germline CDR1 SEHNR, CDR2 FQNEAQ (reference sequence). The CDR3 sequence is 12 residues long. Unmatched junction bases numbered 5, after V lost 1 base and J lost 11 bases. The CDR3 protein is CASSLGEGKEYF. The CDR3 nucleotides read TGTGCCAGCAGCTTAGGGGAGGGAAAGGAGTACTTC.

The chain carries TRBV19 and TRBJ1-3; tentative D call: TRBD1 (6 bases). The germline V gene encodes CDR1 LNHDA and CDR2 SQIVND (reference sequence). CDR3 length: 16 amino acids. The V end was cut by 8 bases, the J end by 0 bases, with 17 bases between. CDR3 in DNA: TGTGCCAGTGGACAGACAGGACAGATCTCTGGAAACACCATATATTTT. Translated: CASGQTGQISGNTIYF.

J is TRBJ2-7 and V is TRBV5-1; 14 bases align to TRBD2. Germline loops: CDR1 SGHRS, CDR2 YFSETQ. Trimming at V came to 3 bases and at J to 0 bases, leaving 8 bases not matched to a gene. The CDR3 length is 18 residues. CDR3 sequence: CASSSSRLAGGLSYEQYF. CDR3 nucleotides: TGCGCCAGCAGCTCCTCCCGACTAGCGGGAGGGCTCTCCTACGAGCAGTACTTC.